The following is a T cell receptor beta chain sequence with its context. What this receptor recognizes is not known. Base qualities are not at hand, and no much larger clone is one base apart. The data were obtained in a study of shared T cell receptors in the human thymus (dated by TCRdb to about 2021). Regarding the research as a whole: The study examined how self-reactive, shared T-cell receptor alpha chains are generated in the human thymus.

Preparation of the library involved the immunoSEQ multiplex PCR assay. The table comes from immuneACCESS by way of TCRdb, which keeps in-frame sequences with V and J called. Part of the clones is missing from these tables; in studies checked, under half for an unresolved V gene and the rest for unknown reasons. For this sample there are about 380,000 clones; 85% to 95% appear just once. In total, the top ten clones hold around 0.018% of the sample. V loses 6 bases at its end and J loses 8 bases; junction bases beyond the gene matches: 6. Inclusive of the bounding cysteine and phenylalanine, the CDR3 is 13 residues long. CDR3 DNA is the only sequence kept; it has 39 bases, read in frame from the first base. The germline V gene provides CDR1 SGHRS and CDR2 YFSETQ.

Here the chain combines TRBV5-1 and TRBJ2-1; the junction holds 9 bases that match TRBD1. Sequences were obtained from thymocytes. The receptor was derived from a human donor. The DNA sequence is given as TGCGCCAGCAAGAGGGGACAGGGTGATGAGCAGTTCTTC. Its protein product is CASKRGQGDEQFF. Reference TRBV5-1 and TRBJ2-1 genes cover what lies past the CDR3, so the full variable domain is KAGVTQTPRYLIKTRGQQVTLSCSPISGHRSVSWYQQTPGQGLQFLFEYFSETQRNKGNFPGRFSGRQFSNSRSEMNVSTLELGDSALYLCASKRGQGDEQFFGPGTRLTVL.